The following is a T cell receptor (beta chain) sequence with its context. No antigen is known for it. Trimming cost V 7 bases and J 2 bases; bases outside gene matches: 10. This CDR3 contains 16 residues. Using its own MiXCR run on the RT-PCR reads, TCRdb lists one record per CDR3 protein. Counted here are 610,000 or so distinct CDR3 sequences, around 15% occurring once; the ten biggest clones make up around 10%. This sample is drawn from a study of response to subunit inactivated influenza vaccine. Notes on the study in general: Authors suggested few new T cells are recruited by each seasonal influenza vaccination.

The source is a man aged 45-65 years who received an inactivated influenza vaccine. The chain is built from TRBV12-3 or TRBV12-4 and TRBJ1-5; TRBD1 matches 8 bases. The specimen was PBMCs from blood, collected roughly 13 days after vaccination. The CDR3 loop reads CASIDSQGAGNQPQHF. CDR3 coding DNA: TGTGCCAGCATCGATTCTCAGGGGGCGGGCAATCAGCCCCAGCATTTT.